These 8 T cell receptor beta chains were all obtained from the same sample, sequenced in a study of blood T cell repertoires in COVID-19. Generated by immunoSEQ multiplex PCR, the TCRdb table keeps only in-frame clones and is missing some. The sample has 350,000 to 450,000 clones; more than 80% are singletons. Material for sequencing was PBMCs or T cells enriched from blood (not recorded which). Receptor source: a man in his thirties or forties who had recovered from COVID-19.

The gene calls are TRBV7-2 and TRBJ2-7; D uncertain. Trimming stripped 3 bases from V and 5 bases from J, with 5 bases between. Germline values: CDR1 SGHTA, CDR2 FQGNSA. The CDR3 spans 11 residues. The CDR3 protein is CASSFGHEQYF. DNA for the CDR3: TGTGCCAGCAGCTTCGGTCACGAGCAGTACTTC.

CDR3 amino acids: CASSLPGLAYNEQFF. The CDR3 DNA sequence: TGTGCCAGCAGCCTACCGGGACTAGCCTACAATGAGCAGTTCTTC. The chain combines TRBV6-5 with TRBJ2-1, with TRBD2 identical over 8 bases. V lost 6 bases to trimming and J lost 2 bases; unmatched junction nucleotides: 6. The CDR3 sequence is 15 residues long. CDR1 MNHEY and CDR2 SVGAGI come from the germline V gene.

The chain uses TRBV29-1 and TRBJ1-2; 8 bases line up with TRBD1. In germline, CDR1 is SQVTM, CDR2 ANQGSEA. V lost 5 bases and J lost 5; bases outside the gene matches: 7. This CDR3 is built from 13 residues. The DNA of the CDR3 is TGCAGCGTTACCGCAGGGGGCGCGTATGGCTACACCTTC. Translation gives CSVTAGGAYGYTF.

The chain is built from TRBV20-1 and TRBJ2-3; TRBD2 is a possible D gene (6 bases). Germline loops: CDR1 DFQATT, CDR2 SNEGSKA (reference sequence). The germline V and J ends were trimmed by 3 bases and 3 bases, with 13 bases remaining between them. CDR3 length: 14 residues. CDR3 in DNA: TGCAGTGCTAGTTACGGGAGTCGTACAGATACGCAGTATTTT. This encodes CSASYGSRTDTQYF.

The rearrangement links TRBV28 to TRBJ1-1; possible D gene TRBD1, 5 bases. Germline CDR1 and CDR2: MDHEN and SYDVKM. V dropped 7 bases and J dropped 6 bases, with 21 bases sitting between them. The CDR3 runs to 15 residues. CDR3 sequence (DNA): TGTGCCAGCATGGGGGGGGGACCCCGTAACGCTGAAGCTTTCTTT. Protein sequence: CASMGGGPRNAEAFF.

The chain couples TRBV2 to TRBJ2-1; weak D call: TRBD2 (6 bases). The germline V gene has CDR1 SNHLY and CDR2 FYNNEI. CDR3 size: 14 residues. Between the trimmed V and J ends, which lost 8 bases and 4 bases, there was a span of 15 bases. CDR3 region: CASRLVEGYNEQFF. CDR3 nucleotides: TGTGCCAGCCGACTAGTGGAAGGGTACAATGAGCAGTTCTTC.

CDR3 residues: CASRQQGTNSPLHF. Written as DNA, the CDR3 is TGTGCCAGCAGACAACAGGGCACCAATTCACCCCTCCACTTT. The chain recombines TRBV5-4 with TRBJ1-6, with a tentative D call TRBD1 (6 bases). The germline gives CDR1 SGHNT, CDR2 YYREEE (reference sequence). V dropped 5 bases and J dropped 7 bases, with 13 bases sitting between them. The CDR3 extends over 14 amino acids.

In DNA, the CDR3 is TGTGCCAGCAGTTTAGTAGTGTCACCCCTCCACTTT. As protein: CASSLVVSPLHF. The chain joins TRBV28 to TRBJ1-6; no firm D call. CDR1 is MDHEN, CDR2 SYDVKM, per germline. Trimming removed 2 bases from V and 10 bases from J, with 6 bases in between. The CDR3 is made up of 12 amino acids.